The clone carrying this T cell receptor beta chain was observed a handful of times. The sample is drawn from a study of CD8 T cells in ankylosing spondylitis. TCRdb re-called the 5' RACE reads with MiXCR, one entry per CDR3 protein. The profile shows about 160,000 distinct CDR3 sequences, around 9.6% of them singletons. V shed 6 bases and J shed 0 bases, with 11 bases lying between them. CDR1 and CDR2 from the germline V gene are MNHEY and SVGEGT. The CDR3 spans 14 residues. The rearrangement links TRBV6-2 or TRBV6-3 to TRBJ1-2; no definite D call. This TCR derives from a female donor with ankylosing spondylitis or in good health (not recorded which). Input material: blood, either unsorted or a sorted T cell fraction (not recorded which). CDR3 in amino acids: CASSYVTANYGYTF. As DNA, the CDR3 is TGTGCCAGCAGCTACGTGACGGCTAACTATGGCTACACCTTC.